These T cell receptor beta chains were read from a single sample in a study of response to subunit inactivated influenza vaccine. TCRdb itself ran the RT-PCR reads through MiXCR, one entry per CDR3 protein. Among about 780,000 distinct CDR3 sequences listed, approximately 17% were seen once. The sample was PBMCs from blood, taken approximately 5 days after vaccination. These receptors were collected from a middle-aged man who received an inactivated influenza vaccine. Both conserved end residues are part of each CDR3. D genes are given only for firm matches. Some rows mark clone size as missing; the rest say once, few, many or name a class of expanded clone.

abundance | d_gene | j_gene | v_gene | CDR3aa | CDR3nt
few | - | TRBJ2-2 | TRBV20-1 | CSARRPQGTGELFF | TGCAGTGCTAGACGTCCACAGGGAACCGGGGAGCTGTTTTTT
few | TRBD1 | TRBJ2-1 | TRBV9 | CASSASGTGRNNEQFF | TGTGCCAGCAGCGCTTCCGGGACAGGGAGAAACAATGAGCAGTTCTTC
- | - | TRBJ2-1 | TRBV3-1 | CASSPTPRGEEQFF | TGTGCCAGCAGCCCTACCCCCCGGGGAGAGGAGCAGTTCTTC
few | - | TRBJ2-4 | TRBV18 | CASSLPGQAKNIQYF | TGTGCCAGCTCACTCCCGGGACAAGCTAAAAACATTCAGTACTTC
few | TRBD2 | TRBJ2-7 | TRBV20-1 | CSADSGSGSYEQYF | TGCAGTGCGGATAGCGGGAGCGGGTCCTACGAGCAGTACTTC
few | TRBD1 | TRBJ1-5 | TRBV29-1 | CSVGQGQRQPQHF | TGCAGCGTGGGACAGGGGCAAAGGCAGCCCCAGCATTTT
few | TRBD2 | TRBJ2-3 | TRBV7-2 | CASSPIAGGLDTQYF | TGTGCCAGCAGCCCGATAGCGGGGGGGCTGGATACGCAGTATTTT
- | - | TRBJ2-7 | TRBV6-2/TRBV6-3 | CASSYSYEEGLDEQYF | TGTGCCAGCAGTTACTCATATGAAGAGGGGTTGGACGAGCAGTACTTC
few | TRBD1 | TRBJ2-7 | TRBV29-1 | CSVCLTGTGGDEQYF | TGCAGCGTTTGTCTAACCGGGACAGGGGGCGACGAGCAGTACTTC
many | - | TRBJ2-7 | TRBV6-1 | CASKAGSGYEQYF | TGTGCCAGCAAGGCGGGGAGTGGCTACGAGCAGTACTTC
many | - | TRBJ1-2 | TRBV12-3/TRBV12-4 | CASTRGTGVFGGYTF | TGTGCCAGCACTAGGGGGACGGGAGTTTTTGGTGGCTACACCTTC
- | - | TRBJ2-3 | TRBV5-6 | CASSRRVTGDTQYF | TGTGCCAGCAGCCGGAGGGTTACTGGGGATACGCAGTATTTT
- | - | TRBJ1-5 | TRBV7-2 | CASSLWGASNQPQHF | TGTGCCAGCAGCTTATGGGGGGCCAGCAATCAGCCCCAGCATTTT
- | TRBD2 | TRBJ2-5 | TRBV12-3/TRBV12-4 | CASSLPSGRGRETQYF | TGTGCCAGCAGTTTACCTAGCGGGAGAGGAAGAGAGACCCAGTACTTC
- | TRBD2 | TRBJ2-1 | TRBV5-1 | CASNPASGALYNEQFF | TGCGCCAGCAACCCGGCTAGCGGGGCACTCTACAATGAGCAGTTCTTC
- | - | TRBJ2-5 | TRBV20-1 | CSARTSGTYLQETQYF | TGCAGTGCTAGAACTTCCGGGACGTATCTCCAAGAGACCCAGTACTTC
few | - | TRBJ2-2 | TRBV29-1 | CTAIATNTGELFF | TGCACCGCTATAGCGACGAACACCGGGGAGCTGTTTTTT
- | - | TRBJ2-5 | TRBV12-3/TRBV12-4 | CASSSMDTGYQETQYF | TGTGCCAGCAGTTCTATGGACACTGGGTACCAAGAGACCCAGTACTTC
- | - | TRBJ1-2 | TRBV20-1 | CSARDGYDYGYTF | TGCAGTGCTAGAGATGGGTACGACTATGGCTACACCTTC
few | TRBD1 | TRBJ2-5 | TRBV5-1 | CASSFRGQEETQYF | TGCGCCAGCAGTTTTCGCGGACAGGAGGAGACCCAGTACTTC
few | - | TRBJ1-6 | TRBV5-5 | CASSLWQNTSPLHF | TGTGCCAGCAGCTTGTGGCAGAACACCTCACCCCTCCACTTT
many | - | TRBJ2-1 | TRBV7-2 | CASSLVRGDEQFF | TGTGCCAGCAGCTTAGTCAGGGGCGATGAGCAGTTCTTC
few | - | TRBJ2-2 | TRBV7-9 | CASSLARQFANTGELFF | TGTGCCAGCAGCTTAGCCAGGCAGTTCGCGAACACCGGGGAGCTGTTTTTT
- | - | TRBJ2-3 | TRBV21-1 | CASSNSAGGTDTQYF | TGTGCCAGCAGCAATAGTGCGGGAGGCACAGATACGCAGTATTTT
few | TRBD2 | TRBJ2-5 | TRBV4-3 | CASSQELAGSMETQYF | TGCGCCAGCAGCCAAGAGCTAGCGGGTTCAATGGAGACCCAGTACTTC